Shown below are 5 T cell receptor beta chains from a single sample sequenced in a study of follicular helper T cells after annual influenza vaccination. The data were produced by immunoSEQ multiplex PCR, yet TCRdb's version contains in-frame clones alone and is incomplete. Of about 9,400 clones in the sample, nearly 85% were seen once. Described time point: 2015-2016 season, pre-vaccination. Sequencing used CXCR5+ CD38- circulating T follicular helper cells from blood, obtained on the day of influenza vaccination. Specified subset: circulating Tfh, non-naive CD4+CXCR5+PD-1+ (ICOS+CD38+ or ICOS-CD38-). The receptors originated from an adult who received the influenza vaccine.

The chain recombines TRBV14 with TRBJ2-2; perhaps TRBD1 as D (5 bases). This CDR3 has 18 residues. Germline CDR1 is SGHDN and CDR2 is FVKESK. V was pared by 2 bases and J by 2 bases, with 18 bases between. The CDR3 loop reads CASSQFLGQTTNTGELFF. The CDR3 DNA reads TGTGCCAGCAGCCAATTCTTAGGACAAACTACCAACACCGGGGAGCTGTTTTTT.

The chain links TRBV4-1 to TRBJ1-2, with a possible D match to TRBD1 (6 bases). CDR3 size: 15 residues. Germline CDR1 reads MGHRA; CDR2 reads YSYEKL. V was trimmed by 3 bases and J by 2 bases, leaving 13 bases between them. The CDR3 spells CASSQASDRNYGYTF. The CDR3, as DNA: TGCGCCAGCAGCCAGGCCTCGGACAGAAACTATGGCTACACCTTC.

This chain links TRBV7-8 with TRBJ2-7; the match to TRBD2 covers 8 bases. CDR1 and CDR2 from the germline V gene are SGHVS and FQNEAQ. Trimming took 0 bases from V and 4 from J; bases not matched to a gene: 5. The CDR3 totals 15 residues. CDR3 DNA: TGTGCCAGCAGCTTAGCGAGCGGGAGAGAGTACGAGCAGTACTTC. This encodes CASSLASGREYEQYF.

This clone was seen a few times. The chain combines TRBV7-3 with TRBJ2-2; no clear D gene. CDR1 is SGHTA and CDR2 is FQGTGA in the germline V gene. V shed 2 bases and J shed 4 bases, with 14 bases lying between them. The CDR3 runs 16 residues. In DNA, the CDR3 is TGTGCCAGCAGCTTATACGGCTTCCTCCGCACCGGGGAGCTGTTTTTT. Protein product: CASSLYGFLRTGELFF.

In its sample, this clone was seen once. The J gene is TRBJ1-2, the V gene TRBV6-6; D not resolved. This CDR3 spans 13 amino acids. CDR1 and CDR2 (germline): MNHNY, SVGAGI (reference sequence). V was pared by 5 bases and J by 8 bases, with 15 bases between. This CDR3 reads CASSPDILMGYTF. CDR3 coding DNA: TGTGCCAGCAGTCCAGACATCCTTATGGGCTACACCTTC.